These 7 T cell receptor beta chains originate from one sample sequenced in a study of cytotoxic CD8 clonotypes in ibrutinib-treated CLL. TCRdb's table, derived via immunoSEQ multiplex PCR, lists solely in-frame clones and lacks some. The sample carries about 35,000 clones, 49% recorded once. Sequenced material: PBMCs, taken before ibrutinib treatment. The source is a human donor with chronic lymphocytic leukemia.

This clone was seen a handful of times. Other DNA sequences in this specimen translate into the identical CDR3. For the CDR3, the DNA is TGTGCCAGCAGGAATTCTTACGAGCAGTACTTC. Translating it yields CASRNSYEQYF. The J gene is TRBJ2-7, the V gene TRBV7-9; D is undetermined. CDR1 and CDR2 (germline): SEHNR, FQNEAQ (reference sequence). Trimming stripped 6 bases from V and 4 bases from J, with 7 bases between. The CDR3 runs to 11 residues.

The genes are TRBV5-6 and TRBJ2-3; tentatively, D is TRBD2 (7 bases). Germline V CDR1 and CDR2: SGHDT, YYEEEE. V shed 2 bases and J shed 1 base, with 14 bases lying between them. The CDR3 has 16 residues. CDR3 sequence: CASSLRGGQRTDTQYF. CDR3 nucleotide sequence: TGTGCCAGCAGCTTAAGGGGGGGCCAGCGCACAGATACGCAGTATTTT.

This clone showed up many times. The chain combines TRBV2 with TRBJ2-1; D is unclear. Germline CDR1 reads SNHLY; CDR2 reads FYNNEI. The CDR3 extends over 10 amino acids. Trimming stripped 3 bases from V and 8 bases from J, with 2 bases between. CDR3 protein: CASSEDEQFF. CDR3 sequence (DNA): TGTGCCAGCAGTGAGGATGAGCAGTTCTTC.

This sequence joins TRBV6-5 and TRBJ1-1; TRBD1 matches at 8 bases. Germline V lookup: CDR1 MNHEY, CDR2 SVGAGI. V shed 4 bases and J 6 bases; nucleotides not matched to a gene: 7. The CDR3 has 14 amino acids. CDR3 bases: TGTGCCAGCAGTTGGGACAGGATTGGGTCTGAAGCTTTCTTT. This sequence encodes CASSWDRIGSEAFF.

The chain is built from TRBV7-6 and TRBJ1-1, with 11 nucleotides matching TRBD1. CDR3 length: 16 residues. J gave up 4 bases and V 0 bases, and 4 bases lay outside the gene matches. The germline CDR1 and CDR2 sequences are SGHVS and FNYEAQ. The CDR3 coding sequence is TGTGCCAGCAGCTTAGCGGGACAGGGGGGTATCACTGAAGCTTTCTTT. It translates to CASSLAGQGGITEAFF.

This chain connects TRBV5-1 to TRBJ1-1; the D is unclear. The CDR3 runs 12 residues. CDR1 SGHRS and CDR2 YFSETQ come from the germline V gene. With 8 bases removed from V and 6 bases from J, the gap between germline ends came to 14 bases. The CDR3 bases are TGCGCCAGTTCTCTTGGGCTGGCTGAAGCTTTCTTT. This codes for CASSLGLAEAFF.

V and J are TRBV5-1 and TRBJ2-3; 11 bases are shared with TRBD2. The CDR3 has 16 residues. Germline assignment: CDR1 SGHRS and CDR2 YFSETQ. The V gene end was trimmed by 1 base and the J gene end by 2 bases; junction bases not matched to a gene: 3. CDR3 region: CASSLTSGGATDTQYF. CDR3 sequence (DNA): TGCGCCAGCAGCTTGACTAGCGGGGGTGCCACAGATACGCAGTATTTT. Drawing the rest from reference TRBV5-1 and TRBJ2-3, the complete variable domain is KAGVTQTPRYLIKTRGQQVTLSCSPISGHRSVSWYQQTPGQGLQFLFEYFSETQRNKGNFPGRFSGRQFSNSRSEMNVSTLELGDSALYLCASSLTSGGATDTQYFGPGTRLTVL.